Listed below are T cell receptor beta chains from one sample, sequenced in a study of neurological immune-mediated disorders. TCRdb itself ran the 5' RACE reads through MiXCR, one entry per CDR3 protein. The sample lists tens of thousands of distinct CDR3 sequences; around 10% were seen once. The specimen sequenced was PBMCs. These receptors came from a male donor with HTLV-1-associated myelopathy (HAM/TSP). Both conserved end residues are part of each CDR3. D genes are given only for firm matches. Clone size, where shown, is once, few, many, or a class for clones that have expanded.

NA	many	TRBJ2-5	TRBV20-1	TGCAGTGCTAGAGGGGCGCGAGGACTGGAGACCCAGTACTTC	CSARGARGLETQYF
NA	many	TRBJ1-6	TRBV7-9	TGTGCCAGCAGCTTATTACGAGGACAGTCGCAAGATAATTCACCCCTCCACTTT	CASSLLRGQSQDNSPLHF
NA	many	TRBJ2-7	TRBV20-1	TGCAGTGCTAGGGACGAAGCCCCCTACGAGCAGTACTTC	CSARDEAPYEQYF
TRBD2	many	TRBJ2-5	TRBV6-2/TRBV6-3	TGTGCCAGCAGGGGGTTGCGGGGGGCCGCTGAGACCCAGTACTTC	CASRGLRGAAETQYF
NA	many	TRBJ1-1	TRBV29-1	TGCAGCGTTGAACGGGGAACAGGGTGGTGGGGGAACACTGAAGCTTTCTTT	CSVERGTGWWGNTEAFF
TRBD1	few	TRBJ2-2	TRBV27	TGTGCCAGCAGTTTCCGGGACAGGGATTTCACCGGGGAGCTGTTTTTT	CASSFRDRDFTGELFF
NA	NA	TRBJ1-4	TRBV5-1	TGCGCCAGCAGCTTATCCGGTATAGCTAATGAAAAACTGTTTTTT	CASSLSGIANEKLFF
TRBD2	many	TRBJ2-3	TRBV20-1	TGCAGTGCCGGACCCAGCAGCGGGGGTGATACGCAGTATTTT	CSAGPSSGGDTQYF
NA	many	TRBJ2-7	TRBV10-3	TGTGCCGCTGGGGCTGGGGGCGTCAGCTCCTACGAGCAGTACTTC	CAAGAGGVSSYEQYF
TRBD1	many	TRBJ1-1	TRBV4-1	TGCGCCAGCAGCCCCCCCCCGGGACAGGGGGGGACTGAAGCTTTCTTT	CASSPPPGQGGTEAFF
TRBD1	many	TRBJ1-2	TRBV5-5	TGTGCCAGCAGCTTGGCGACAGGGAGCGTCTATGGCTACACCTTC	CASSLATGSVYGYTF
NA	many	TRBJ1-6	TRBV6-1	TGTGCCAGCAGTGCGGACGGCAGACAGTCACCCCTCCACTTT	CASSADGRQSPLHF
NA	many	TRBJ1-2	TRBV6-2/TRBV6-3	TGTGCCAGCAGGGCCCCGGGGCGGTCCGCGGGCTACACCTTC	CASRAPGRSAGYTF
TRBD1	NA	TRBJ1-5	TRBV5-1	TGCGCCAGCAGCGAGACCCCTGGGACAGCGCTGGGTCAGCCCCAGCATTTT	CASSETPGTALGQPQHF
TRBD1	many	TRBJ1-3	TRBV5-1	TGCGCCAGCAGCCCCGGGACAGGAGCTGGAAACACCATATATTTT	CASSPGTGAGNTIYF
TRBD2	many	TRBJ2-1	TRBV29-1	TGCAGCGTTACGAGGGGAGGGAATGAGCAGTTCTTC	CSVTRGGNEQFF
NA	few	TRBJ2-2	TRBV6-1	TGTGCCAGCAGGGAGATCCCTAACACCGGGGAGCTGTTTTTT	CASREIPNTGELFF
NA	many	TRBJ2-7	TRBV20-1	TGCAGTGCTAGAGCGGTCAGGGCTACCCCCGAGCAGTACTTC	CSARAVRATPEQYF
NA	many	TRBJ1-2	TRBV7-9	TGTGCCAGCAGCCCAGACGCGGCTGCCAGGGGATATGGCTACACCTTC	CASSPDAAARGYGYTF
NA	NA	TRBJ1-4	TRBV11-2	TGTGCCAGCAGCTTAGATGTTTCCGAAAAACTGTTTTTT	CASSLDVSEKLFF
NA	many	TRBJ1-1	TRBV20-1	TGCAGTGCCACCACCGGACGCGGTGAAGCTTTCTTT	CSATTGRGEAFF
NA	many	TRBJ2-5	TRBV29-1	TGCAGCGTTGAGCCAGCCGGGGAGACCCAGTACTTC	CSVEPAGETQYF
NA	many	TRBJ2-7	TRBV5-1	TGCGCCAGCAGACAGGGAGACGAGCAGTACTTC	CASRQGDEQYF
NA	many	TRBJ1-2	TRBV7-2	TGTGCCAGCAGCCCGAGCCTGGGCTATGGCTACACCTTC	CASSPSLGYGYTF
NA	many	TRBJ2-1	TRBV7-6	TGTGCCAGCAGCTTAGGCGTGGACTCTTGGGAGCAGTTCTTC	CASSLGVDSWEQFF
NA	once	TRBJ1-5	TRBV20-1	TGCAGTGCTGTGGGGCAGGGCACGAATCAGCCCCAGCATTTT	CSAVGQGTNQPQHF
TRBD2	many	TRBJ2-1	TRBV7-2	TGTGCCAGCATCGAGAAGCGGGGGGGCGACAATGAGCAGTTCTTC	CASIEKRGGDNEQFF
NA	many	TRBJ1-6	TRBV6-2/TRBV6-3	TGTGCCAGCACCATAGACAGGACGAATTCACCCCTCCACTTT	CASTIDRTNSPLHF
TRBD1	many	TRBJ1-1	TRBV7-9	TGTGCCAGCAGCACCAGACAGGGGACTGAAGCTTTCTTT	CASSTRQGTEAFF
NA	many	TRBJ1-6	TRBV7-9	TGTGCCAGCAGCTTACGGACAGTTAATTCACCCCTCCACTTT	CASSLRTVNSPLHF
NA	many	TRBJ2-3	TRBV6-6	TGTGCCAGCAGTCAGCCATTCGGGAACACAGATACGCAGTATTTT	CASSQPFGNTDTQYF
NA	many	TRBJ1-1	TRBV20-1	TGCAGTGCTAGACGACAGGCCATGAACACTGAAGCTTTCTTT	CSARRQAMNTEAFF
NA	many	TRBJ2-3	TRBV20-1	TGCAGTGCTAGAGATTCCCAACGCACAGATACGCAGTATTTT	CSARDSQRTDTQYF
NA	NA	TRBJ2-7	TRBV5-1	TGCGCCAGCAGCCTTGGAGGGATTGCCTACGCGCAGTACTTT	CASSLGGIAYAQYF
NA	few	TRBJ2-5	TRBV20-1	TGCAGTGCTAGAGATCCCAAGACTAGCCAAGAGACCCAGTACTTC	CSARDPKTSQETQYF
NA	many	TRBJ1-4	TRBV5-5	TGTGCCAGCAGCTTGGAGGTCGTCGAAAAACTGTTTTTT	CASSLEVVEKLFF
TRBD1	many	TRBJ2-1	TRBV15	TGTGCCACCAGCAGAGAACCACAGGGGGGATACAATGAGCAGTTCTTC	CATSREPQGGYNEQFF
NA	NA	TRBJ2-7	TRBV5-5	TGTACCAGCAGCTTCTTCGGAACAGCGTCCTACGAGCAGTACTTC	CTSSFFGTASYEQYF
TRBD2	many	TRBJ2-2	TRBV6-5	TGTGCCAGCAGAAGACTAGCGGGTAACACCGGGGAGCTGTTTTTT	CASRRLAGNTGELFF
TRBD1	many	TRBJ1-2	TRBV5-1	TGCGCCAGCAGCTGGGGACAGGGCTCGATGGCTAACTATGGCTACACCTTC	CASSWGQGSMANYGYTF
NA	few	TRBJ1-5	TRBV10-3	TGTGCCATCAGTGAAAGATCTGGACAGTATGGTCCGCCCCAGCATTTT	CAISERSGQYGPPQHF
TRBD2	many	TRBJ2-5	TRBV25-1	TGTGCCAGCAGGAGTCTAGCGGGGGGGCTCGAGACCCAGTACTTC	CASRSLAGGLETQYF
NA	NA	TRBJ2-5	TRBV7-8	TGTGCCAGCGGATTACAAGAGACCCAGTACTTC	CASGLQETQYF
NA	NA	TRBJ2-7	TRBV20-1	TGCAGTGCTAGAGACAGGACCCCCGAGCAGTACTTC	CSARDRTPEQYF
NA	NA	TRBJ2-5	TRBV12-3/TRBV12-4	TGTGCCAGCACCCCACGGGCCCAAGAGACCCAGTACTTC	CASTPRAQETQYF
NA	many	TRBJ2-3	TRBV7-8	TGTGCCAGCAGAAAGAGACTCACAGATACGCAGTATTTT	CASRKRLTDTQYF
NA	NA	TRBJ2-7	TRBV28	TGTGCCAGCAGTCCGCCCGCCCCCTACGAGCAGTACTTC	CASSPPAPYEQYF
NA	many	TRBJ1-2	TRBV14	TGTGCCAGCAGCCAAGATCAGGTCTATGGCTACACCTTC	CASSQDQVYGYTF
NA	many	TRBJ1-1	TRBV7-8	TGTGCCAGCAGCTTAGTGGGGGTGAACACTGAAGCTTTCTTT	CASSLVGVNTEAFF
NA	many	TRBJ1-2	TRBV18	TGTGCCAGCTCATCGACAGGCGGCTACACCTTC	CASSSTGGYTF
NA	many	TRBJ2-7	TRBV7-8	TGTGCCAGCAGCATAACGTCGCAGTTCTACGAGCAGTACTTC	CASSITSQFYEQYF
TRBD1	NA	TRBJ1-5	TRBV19	TGTGCCAGTAGTACCAGGACAGGTGAACGCAATCAGCCCCAGCATTTT	CASSTRTGERNQPQHF
NA	many	TRBJ2-7	TRBV20-1	TGCAGTGCCGGGACGGCAACTACCTACGAGCAGTACTTC	CSAGTATTYEQYF
NA	many	TRBJ1-5	TRBV7-8	TGTGCCAGCAGCTACAGAAGCAATCAGCCCCAGCATTTT	CASSYRSNQPQHF
TRBD1	many	TRBJ1-1	TRBV7-9	TGTGCCAGCAGCCCGACAGGGTCGAGAACTGAAGCTTTCTTT	CASSPTGSRTEAFF